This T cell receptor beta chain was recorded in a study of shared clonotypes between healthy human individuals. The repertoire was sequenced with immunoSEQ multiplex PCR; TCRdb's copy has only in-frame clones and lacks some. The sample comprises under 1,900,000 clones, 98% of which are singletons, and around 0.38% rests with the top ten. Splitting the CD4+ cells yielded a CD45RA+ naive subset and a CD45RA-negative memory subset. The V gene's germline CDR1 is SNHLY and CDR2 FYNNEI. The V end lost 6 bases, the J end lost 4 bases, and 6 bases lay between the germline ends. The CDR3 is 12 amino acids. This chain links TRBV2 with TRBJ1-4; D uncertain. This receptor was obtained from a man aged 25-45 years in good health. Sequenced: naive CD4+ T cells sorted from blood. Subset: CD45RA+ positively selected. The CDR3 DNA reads TGTGCCAGCAGCATTATTAATGAAAAACTGTTTTTT. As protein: CASSIINEKLFF.